Shown below are 21 T cell receptor beta chains from a single sample sequenced in a study of blood T cell repertoires in COVID-19. Data came from immunoSEQ multiplex PCR; TCRdb stores just in-frame clones and leaves some out. This sample has a few hundred thousand clones; approximately 83% occur once, and the top ten carry approximately 2%. The specimen sequenced was PBMCs or T cells enriched from blood (not recorded which). The receptor source for this set is a woman aged 50 to 60 who had recovered from COVID-19.

Notes on this clone: At one end the junction does not follow the germline gene, possibly because of a read error. This chain connects TRBV7-7 to TRBJ1-1; 8 nucleotides line up with TRBD1. Per germline, CDR1 SSHAT and CDR2 FNYEAQ (reference sequence). This CDR3 has 16 residues. Here the CDR3 reads CASSRSGETGGIEAFF. The CDR3 region has the DNA TGTGCTAGCAGCCGCTCTGGGGAAACAGGGGGAATTGAAGCTTTCTTT.

The V and J genes are TRBV2 and TRBJ2-3; the D is unclear. Per germline, CDR1 SNHLY and CDR2 FYNNEI. This CDR3 has 14 amino acids. Deletions cut 1 base from V and 6 bases from J, with 11 bases between. Here the CDR3 reads CASSEGTERDTQYF. CDR3 sequence (DNA): TGTGCCAGCAGTGAAGGTACAGAACGGGATACGCAGTATTTT.

The chain links TRBV29-1 to TRBJ1-2; D is possibly TRBD1 (5 bases). With 2 bases removed from V and 8 bases from J, the gap between germline ends came to 9 bases. The length of the CDR3 is 11 residues. The germline V gene encodes CDR1 SQVTM and CDR2 ANQGSEA. The CDR3 sequence: CSVEQGYGYTF. The CDR3 bases are TGCAGCGTTGAACAGGGATACGGCTACACCTTC.

The chain carries TRBV5-1 and TRBJ1-4, with TRBD1 matching 8 bases. Trimming cost V 7 bases and J 0 bases; bases outside gene matches: 11. The CDR3 is 17 residues long. Germline lookup yields CDR1 SGHRS and CDR2 YFSETQ. Written as DNA, the CDR3 is TGCGCCAGCGCCTGGACAGGGCGTGGGGCAACTAATGAAAAACTGTTTTTT. It specifies CASAWTGRGATNEKLFF.

The chain has TRBV28 and TRBJ1-3; D remains unclear. The ends were cut back, 3 bases at V and 0 bases at J, with 9 bases in the middle. The CDR3 loop spans 15 amino acids. Germline V gives CDR1 MDHEN, CDR2 SYDVKM. The CDR3 nucleotides read TGTGCCAGCAGTTTCTGGGAGGCCTCTGGAAACACCATATATTTT. Translating gives CASSFWEASGNTIYF.

The chain employs TRBV27 and TRBJ2-1; possibly TRBD2 for D (6 bases). The germline V gene has CDR1 MNHEY and CDR2 SMNVEV (reference sequence). The length of the CDR3 is 13 residues. Trimming removed 3 bases from V and 10 bases from J, with 13 bases in between. Here the CDR3 reads CASSLRDSLEQFF. Written as DNA, the CDR3 is TGTGCCAGCAGTTTGAGGGACTCCTTAGAGCAGTTCTTC.

This clone has only one observation. The V gene is TRBV9, the J gene TRBJ2-1, with unresolved D. CDR3 length equals 11 residues. Germline V CDR1 and CDR2: SGDLS, YYNGEE. V was pared by 3 bases and J by 9 bases, with 7 bases between. CDR3 coding DNA: TGTGCCAGCAGCGCCCCATTTGAGCAGTTCTTC. As protein: CASSAPFEQFF.

The chain uses TRBV28 and TRBJ1-5, with TRBD1 identical over 11 bases. Germline V gives CDR1 MDHEN, CDR2 SYDVKM. The CDR3 has 16 residues. Trimming cost V 5 bases and J 10 bases; bases outside gene matches: 13. The CDR3 loop reads CASSTRDRGVFAPQHF. CDR3 in DNA: TGTGCCAGCAGTACGCGGGACAGGGGGGTTTTCGCACCCCAGCATTTT.

This chain connects TRBV4-2 to TRBJ1-3; TRBD1 agrees at 7 bases. There are 15 residues in the CDR3. Germline V gene data show CDR1 as LGHNA and CDR2 as YNFKEQ. V lost 1 base, J lost 1 base, and 1 base stayed unmatched. Written as DNA, the CDR3 is TGTGCCAGCAGCCAAGGACAGGGTTCTGGAAACACCATATATTTT. Translating it yields CASSQGQGSGNTIYF.

CDR3 coding DNA: TGCGCCAGCAGCTTGGGGGCCAGGGGAGAAAGTGAAAAACTGTTTTTT. Residues: CASSLGARGESEKLFF. The rearrangement joins TRBV5-1 to TRBJ1-4, with a weak D call TRBD1 (6 bases). Trimming shortened V by 0 bases and J by 7 bases, and 16 bases separated the two germline ends. The CDR3 has 16 amino acids. Germline V gives CDR1 SGHRS, CDR2 YFSETQ.

This clone was detected a few times. This chain connects TRBV11-2 to TRBJ2-1; 10 bases match TRBD2. The V and J ends lost 2 bases and 7 bases, in that order; junction bases with no gene match: 8. This CDR3 is built from 16 residues. Germline V CDR1 and CDR2: SGHAT, FQNNGV. This CDR3 is CASSLLSSGSWNEQFF. CDR3 bases: TGTGCCAGCAGCTTATTGTCTAGCGGGAGTTGGAATGAGCAGTTCTTC.

V gene TRBV10-3 combines with J gene TRBJ2-7; D not certain. V was pared by 9 bases and J by 0 bases, with 9 bases between. This CDR3 has 12 amino acids. CDR1 and CDR2 (germline): ENHRY, SYGVKD. CDR3 region: CAIAAISYEQYF. The DNA of the CDR3 is TGTGCCATAGCTGCAATCTCCTACGAGCAGTACTTC.

J is TRBJ1-2 and V is TRBV27; D is possibly TRBD1 (5 bases). Trimming left V 6 bases short and J 0 bases short, with 17 bases between. Germline loops: CDR1 MNHEY, CDR2 SMNVEV (reference sequence). There are 16 residues in the CDR3. This CDR3 reads CASRLAGGLANYGYTF. In DNA, the CDR3 is TGTGCCAGCAGACTCGCGGGGGGGTTGGCTAACTATGGCTACACCTTC.

The chain carries TRBV3-1 (or the pseudogene TRBV3-2) and TRBJ2-1; 12 bases agree with TRBD2. This CDR3 has 16 amino acids. CDR1 and CDR2 (germline): LGHDT, YNNKEL (reference sequence). V shed 4 bases, J shed 1 base, and the junction held 2 bases outside the gene matches. DNA of the CDR3: TGTGCCAGCAGCCCCCTAGCGGGAGGGTCCTACAATGAGCAGTTCTTC. It yields the protein CASSPLAGGSYNEQFF.

The rearrangement joins TRBV28 to TRBJ2-2; no reliable D call. V shed 2 bases and J shed 1 base, with 2 bases lying between them. The germline CDR1 and CDR2 sequences are MDHEN and SYDVKM. CDR3 length: 13 residues. The CDR3 loop is CASSLQNTGELFF. For the CDR3, the DNA is TGTGCCAGCAGTTTACAGAACACCGGGGAGCTGTTTTTT.

This chain uses TRBV28 with TRBJ2-5; TRBD2 matches at 13 bases. Germline V lookup: CDR1 MDHEN, CDR2 SYDVKM. Trimming took 4 bases from V and 5 from J; bases not matched to a gene: 4. The CDR3 is 15 residues long. CDR3 residues: CASSWGLAGRETQYF. The CDR3 coding sequence is TGTGCCAGCAGTTGGGGACTAGCGGGAAGGGAGACCCAGTACTTC.

The J gene is TRBJ1-2, the V gene TRBV6-5; maybe TRBD1 (5 bases). Per the germline V gene, CDR1 is MNHEY and CDR2 is SVGAGI. Trimming left V 4 bases short and J 4 bases short, with 13 bases between. The length of the CDR3 is 14 residues. The CDR3 nucleotides read TGTGCCAGCAGTTTACGGGGGGGGACCTATGGCTACACCTTC. Residues: CASSLRGGTYGYTF.

The chain recombines TRBV27 with TRBJ2-1; TRBD2 agrees at 7 bases. The CDR3 spans 15 residues. With V trimmed by 6 bases and J by 9 bases, 14 bases remained unmatched. The germline gives CDR1 MNHEY, CDR2 SMNVEV (reference sequence). CDR3 in DNA: TGTGCCAGCAGGTCCGCGGGGGTTGGGGGAACTGAGCAGTTCTTC. Protein product: CASRSAGVGGTEQFF.

The gene calls are TRBV28 and TRBJ1-4; 7 bases fit TRBD1. The germline CDR1 and CDR2 sequences are MDHEN and SYDVKM. CDR3 length: 17 amino acids. Trimming took 5 bases from V and 3 from J; bases not matched to a gene: 12. CDR3 in amino acids: CASSLGAGGRANEKLFF. The CDR3 nucleotides are TGTGCCAGCAGTCTGGGGGCAGGGGGAAGAGCTAATGAAAAACTGTTTTTT.

The V and J genes are TRBV5-6 and TRBJ2-1, with 10 positions matching TRBD2. Germline assignment: CDR1 SGHDT and CDR2 YYEEEE. The junction had 7 bases not matched to a gene; V was cut back by 4 bases and J by 6 bases. The CDR3 is 15 residues long. CDR3 loop: CASSLPSGSFNEQFF. DNA of the CDR3: TGTGCCAGCAGCCTCCCTAGCGGGAGTTTCAATGAGCAGTTCTTC. Full variable domain (remainder filled in from reference TRBV5-6 and TRBJ2-1): DAGVTQSPTHLIKTRGQQVTLRCSPKSGHDTVSWYQQALGQGPQFIFQYYEEEERQRGNFPDRFSGHQFPNYSSELNVNALLLGDSALYLCASSLPSGSFNEQFFGPGTRLTVL.

The chain recombines TRBV6-1 with TRBJ2-1, with D unclear. The CDR3 length is 13 residues. V lost 2 bases and J 9 bases, leaving 11 bases between the germline ends. Germline loops: CDR1 MNHNS, CDR2 SASEGT. The CDR3 sequence is CASSESRLSEQFF. CDR3 in DNA: TGTGCCAGCAGTGAAAGCCGACTGTCTGAGCAGTTCTTC.